A selection of T cell receptor beta chains follows, all from one sample in a study of CD8 T cells in Susac syndrome. Each CDR3 protein gets one entry after TCRdb re-called the immunoSEQ multiplex PCR reads with MiXCR. The sample shows hundreds of thousands of distinct CDR3 sequences, roughly 95% of them seen only once. The sample taken for sequencing was CD4+ T cells from PBMCs. The receptors here all came from a human donor with multiple sclerosis. Both conserved end residues are part of each CDR3. A D gene is named only where the DNA matches it firmly.

j_call d_call v_call cdr3_aa
TRBJ2-3 . TRBV4-2 CASSQEVGVPDTQYF
TRBJ1-1 . TRBV2 CASSPDLSGNTEAFF
TRBJ1-5 . TRBV19 CASSPRAGAYNQPQHF
TRBJ1-1 TRBD1 TRBV5-1 CASSLDRAAEAFF
TRBJ1-1 . TRBV12-3/TRBV12-4 CASGGPGVGRTEAFF
TRBJ2-1 TRBD2 TRBV10-3 CAISESVAGVTSYNEQFF
TRBJ2-7 TRBD2 TRBV30 CALLAGYPYYEQYF
TRBJ1-3 . TRBV5-4 CASSLDGALYSGNTIYF
TRBJ2-1 TRBD1 TRBV12-3/TRBV12-4 CASSVTRQGNEQFF
TRBJ2-5 . TRBV25-1 CASSEYRQLGETQYF
TRBJ1-1 TRBD1 TRBV19 CASSTTGTGGTEAFF
TRBJ2-1 . TRBV29-1 CSVEVWGRGGNEQFF
TRBJ2-3 TRBD2 TRBV7-2 CASGVGTSGADTQYF
TRBJ1-2 . TRBV15 CATSRVRGLNAYGYTF
TRBJ2-2 TRBD1 TRBV29-1 CSAPTGGTLGTGELFF
TRBJ2-5 TRBD1 TRBV29-1 CSADRTGQETQYF
TRBJ1-1 . TRBV10-3 CAISEIAAGEAFF
TRBJ1-3 . TRBV30 CAFTKTSGNTIYF
TRBJ1-2 TRBD1 TRBV5-1 CASSLGRDSNYGYTF
TRBJ2-3 TRBD2 TRBV7-2 CASSLVGTSGRADTQYF
TRBJ2-2 TRBD2 TRBV9 CASSPRTSAGELFF
TRBJ1-2 TRBD1 TRBV27 CASSFQQGGGYTF
TRBJ1-1 . TRBV30 CAWLPGSYMNTEAFF
TRBJ1-2 . TRBV2 CASSGRVLMGYGYTF
TRBJ2-7 . TRBV19 CASSSRSYEQYF
TRBJ1-2 . TRBV3-1 CASSQLSGYTF
TRBJ2-2 . TRBV7-9 CASTPGAATGELFF
TRBJ2-5 . TRBV19 CASSKAPGETQYF
TRBJ2-3 . TRBV9 CASSSMGTDTQYF
TRBJ1-2 . TRBV5-6 CASSPWPGDDGYTF
TRBJ2-5 . TRBV29-1 CSALGLRRETQYF
TRBJ2-2 TRBD1 TRBV12-3/TRBV12-4 CASSFSLGGDRGTGELFF
TRBJ1-1 . TRBV20-1 CSSGKGDVNTEAFF
TRBJ1-5 . TRBV29-1 CSVGGGSSNQPQHF
TRBJ1-4 . TRBV23-1 CASSQSRTPTTNEKLFF
TRBJ1-1 . TRBV19 CASRRGINTEAFF
TRBJ1-5 . TRBV29-1 CSVEGLGGQPQHF
TRBJ2-2 TRBD1 TRBV10-3 CASDRGHGGELFF
TRBJ1-1 . TRBV28 CASSLGEDYTEAFF
TRBJ2-5 TRBD2 TRBV11-3 CASTSSGSTIQETQYF
TRBJ2-1 . TRBV19 CASKPGVRDNEQFF
TRBJ2-1 . TRBV18 CASSPRMGTAGHNEQFF
TRBJ1-1 . TRBV19 CASSRTVQAASMNTEAFF
TRBJ2-1 . TRBV5-6 CASSDGWGSYNEQFF
TRBJ1-2 TRBD1 TRBV24-1 CATSDSWGQGDYGYTF
TRBJ2-3 TRBD2 TRBV7-2 CASSLGLADRTDTQYF
TRBJ2-2 TRBD2 TRBV5-6 CASSLLAGLNTGELFF
TRBJ2-1 TRBD2 TRBV7-9 CASTLAGAGSYNEQFF
TRBJ2-2 TRBD2 TRBV7-2 CASSRDAAGRVAGELFF
TRBJ1-2 . TRBV2 CASSYRVDYGYTF
TRBJ2-1 TRBD2 TRBV5-1 CASSLSGLAGANEQFF
TRBJ2-5 . TRBV28 CASSPDSRWRETQYF
TRBJ1-1 . TRBV20-1 CSARDSTKNTEAFF
TRBJ1-1 . TRBV6-6 CASTPPGVGTEAFF
TRBJ2-1 TRBD2 TRBV15 CATSRGRTSGRRGDNEQFF
TRBJ2-5 TRBD2 TRBV6-5 CASSYSTPLAGGPQYF